Listed here are 22 T cell receptor beta chains from one sample, sequenced in a study of T-cell memory formation after mild COVID-19 (dated by TCRdb to 2020 to 2023). The library was generated by 5' RACE. The run used an Illumina NovaSeq 6000. The public reads were run again by TCRdb, first through fastp at Q25 and then through MiXCR, and only productive beta chains were kept. Here each entry gathers all rows of one CDR3 protein and keeps the most common genes and DNA. The sample table lists almost 550,000 distinct CDR3 sequences, about 20% of them with a count of one. Approximately 12% of the sample rests with the top ten. The specimen was PBMCs or a T cell subset sorted from them (not recorded which). These TCRs come from an adult woman who had mild COVID-19 (a few samples of this study predate the infection). The sample titles of this study are shuffled in the database, so cell type and time point are left out; the donor was told from shared clones.

The V and J genes are TRBV10-3 and TRBJ2-7, with D possibly being TRBD1 (6 bases). The CDR3 length is 17 residues. Germline lookup yields CDR1 ENHRY and CDR2 SYGVKD. Trimming removed 2 bases at V and 0 bases at J, with 17 bases between. In DNA form, the CDR3 reads TGTGCCATCAGTGAGGGTGGATATGTGGACAGCTCCTACGAGCAGTACTTC. Encoded protein: CAISEGGYVDSSYEQYF.

The V call is TRBV4-3, the J call TRBJ2-7, with TRBD1 matching over 7 bases. CDR1 and CDR2 (germline): LGHNA, YSLEER. V shed 2 bases, J shed 4 bases, and the junction held 8 bases outside the gene matches. The CDR3 is 15 residues long. The CDR3 loop reads CASSQFRAGGYEQYF. In DNA, the CDR3 is TGCGCCAGCAGCCAATTCCGGGCAGGGGGTTACGAGCAGTACTTC.

The V gene is TRBV3-1, the J gene TRBJ2-5; D possibly matches TRBD1 or TRBD2 (5 bases each). V lost 3 bases, J lost 5 bases, and 13 bases lay in between. CDR3 length: 14 amino acids. Germline V lookup: CDR1 LGHDT, CDR2 YNNKEL (reference sequence). The CDR3 nucleotides are TGTGCCAGCAGCCAGCTGTGTAGGGACGAGACCCAGTACTTC. Amino acid sequence: CASSQLCRDETQYF.

This clonotype was detected only a few times. This CDR3 is CASREQANYGYTF. For the CDR3, the DNA is TGTGCCAGCAGGGAACAGGCTAACTATGGCTACACCTTC. This chain links TRBV2 with TRBJ1-2; a possible D gene is TRBD1 (5 bases). CDR3 length: 13 residues. CDR1 and CDR2 from the germline V gene are SNHLY and FYNNEI. V lost 6 bases to trimming and J lost 0 bases, with 8 bases between them.

V gene TRBV19 combines with J gene TRBJ2-7; 7 bases align to TRBD1. The CDR3 is 14 amino acids. Losses at the gene ends were 3 bases for V and 7 bases for J; bases not matched to a gene: 9. The germline V gene has CDR1 LNHDA and CDR2 SQIVND (reference sequence). The CDR3 DNA reads as TGTGCCAGTAGTATGGGACAGAGGGGTCGGGAGCAGTACTTC. This translates into CASSMGQRGREQYF.

This clonotype showed up just once. This rearrangement joins TRBV4-3 to TRBJ1-2, with 10 bases that match TRBD1. V shed 4 bases and J 1 base; nucleotides not matched to a gene: 6. Germline V gene data show CDR1 as LGHNA and CDR2 as YSLEER. This CDR3 spans 16 amino acids. The CDR3: CASSPDDRGLNYGYTF. Here the CDR3 DNA reads TGCGCCAGCAGCCCCGATGACAGGGGGCTTAACTATGGCTACACCTTC.

The V call is TRBV6-2 or TRBV6-3, the J call TRBJ2-1; D gene unclear. CDR1 MNHEY and CDR2 SVGEGT come from the germline V gene. Trimming cost V 2 bases and J 2 bases, with 19 bases left between them. This CDR3 spans 18 amino acids. CDR3 in amino acids: CASSYSEVGPPPYNEQFF. The CDR3 DNA is TGTGCCAGCAGTTACAGTGAAGTAGGGCCTCCTCCCTACAATGAGCAGTTCTTC.

The chain carries TRBV20-1 and TRBJ2-1, with D maybe TRBD1 (6 bases). Looked up from germline, CDR1 is DFQATT and CDR2 is SNEGSKA (reference sequence). The germline V and J ends were trimmed by 0 bases and 12 bases, with 12 bases remaining between them. The CDR3 totals 12 residues. This CDR3 reads CSARDQGIGQFF. The CDR3 coding sequence is TGCAGTGCTAGAGATCAGGGGATTGGGCAGTTCTTC.

On this clonotype: A junction boundary mismatches the germline segment, possibly from a read error. The V call is TRBV4-3, the J call TRBJ2-1; 7 nucleotides match TRBD2. CDR1 is LGHNA and CDR2 is YSLEER in the germline V gene. This CDR3 is built from 16 residues. The CDR3 nucleotides read TGCGCCTGCAGCCGCGGTCCTAGCGGCACTTACAATGAGCAGTTCTTC. Protein product: CACSRGPSGTYNEQFF.

The chain employs TRBV12-5 and TRBJ2-1; TRBD2 aligns across 10 bases. The germline gives CDR1 LGHNT, CDR2 FRNRAP. After removal of 1 base from V and 8 bases from J, the junction contained 11 bases not matched to a gene. This CDR3 comprises 17 residues. CDR3 in amino acids: CASGLAPKSGRAYEQFF. The CDR3 DNA reads as TGTGCTAGTGGTTTGGCCCCCAAGAGCGGGAGGGCATATGAGCAGTTCTTC.

This clonotype was recorded a few times. The chain joins TRBV19 to TRBJ2-3; D is perhaps TRBD2 (5 bases). Germline CDR1 LNHDA, CDR2 SQIVND (reference sequence). CDR3 length: 15 residues. The V and J ends lost 6 bases and 0 bases respectively, with 13 bases between them. The CDR3 here is CASSPFSASTDTQYF. The CDR3 bases are TGTGCCAGTAGCCCCTTTAGCGCAAGCACAGATACGCAGTATTTT.

In this sample, this clonotype turned up a few times. The chain couples TRBV4-3 to TRBJ1-1, with D maybe TRBD1 (5 bases). V shed 0 bases and J shed 8 bases, with 16 bases lying between them. Germline loops: CDR1 LGHNA, CDR2 YSLEER. CDR3 length: 15 residues. The CDR3 DNA reads TGCGCCAGCAGCCAAGATCGGAAGGGGCGGGACGAAGCTTTCTTT. Amino acids: CASSQDRKGRDEAFF.

This clonotype was seen only a few times. The chain joins TRBV6-2 or TRBV6-3 to TRBJ1-1, with 8 bases fitting TRBD1. The CDR3 covers 14 residues. Germline lookup yields CDR1 MNHEY and CDR2 SVGEGT. V gave up 3 bases and J gave up 7 bases; unmatched junction bases: 7. DNA of the CDR3: TGTGCCAGCAGTTATAGGGGCACAGGGGGTGAAGCTTTCTTT. Protein sequence: CASSYRGTGGEAFF.

This chain uses TRBV20-1 with TRBJ2-3, with 9 bases lining up with TRBD2. Germline V gives CDR1 DFQATT, CDR2 SNEGSKA (reference sequence). J was trimmed by 1 base and V by 2 bases; bases with no gene match: 10. CDR3 length equals 17 residues. CDR3 region: CSARPALLAGGTDTQYF. The CDR3 bases are TGCAGTGCTAGACCCGCCCTTTTAGCGGGGGGCACAGATACGCAGTATTTT.

This clonotype was picked up a small number of times. The chain links TRBV28 to TRBJ2-5; 7 bases match TRBD1. Trimming at V came to 2 bases and at J to 2 bases, leaving 5 bases not matched to a gene. Germline V CDR1 and CDR2: MDHEN, SYDVKM. The CDR3 has 15 amino acids. The CDR3 loop is CASSLVAGGQETQYF. CDR3 in DNA: TGTGCCAGCAGTTTAGTCGCAGGGGGTCAAGAGACCCAGTACTTC.

The chain employs TRBV12-3 or TRBV12-4 and TRBJ1-5; the D is unclear. The length of the CDR3 is 14 residues. Between the trimmed V and J ends, which lost 4 bases and 4 bases, there was a span of 11 bases. The CDR3 DNA sequence: TGTGCCAGCAGTTCTGGTAATGGGAATCAGCCCCAGCATTTT. Protein product: CASSSGNGNQPQHF.

The rearrangement links TRBV12-3 or TRBV12-4 to TRBJ2-5, with 8 bases lining up with TRBD1. V shed 6 bases, J shed 4 bases, and the junction held 7 bases outside the gene matches. The CDR3 length is 14 residues. The DNA of the CDR3 is TGTGCCAGCAGGCCACAGGGGGAAGGAGAGACCCAGTACTTC. This encodes CASRPQGEGETQYF.

This clonotype showed up just once. The chain carries TRBV20-1 and TRBJ2-7; 7 bases map to TRBD2. V dropped 6 bases and J dropped 6; count of bases not matched to a gene: 11. Germline V CDR1 and CDR2: DFQATT, SNEGSKA (reference sequence). This CDR3 comprises 13 residues. CDR3 sequence: CSAQRAGASEQYF. The CDR3 DNA reads as TGCAGTGCCCAGAGGGCGGGAGCCTCCGAGCAGTACTTC.

The chain employs TRBV30 and TRBJ2-7; no firm D call. Trimming took 0 bases from V and 4 from J, leaving 13 bases between them. Germline CDR1 GTSNPN, CDR2 SVGIG (reference sequence). This CDR3 comprises 14 residues. For the CDR3, the DNA is TGTGCCTGGAGTGTAAAGGTGGGAAGTTACGAGCAGTACTTC. Translation gives CAWSVKVGSYEQYF.

The chain links TRBV25-1 to TRBJ2-3, with 8 nucleotides matching TRBD1. V lost 6 bases, J lost 3 bases, and 8 bases stayed unmatched. Germline lookup yields CDR1 MGHDK and CDR2 SYGVNS. CDR3 length: 15 amino acids. The CDR3 DNA sequence: TGTGCCAGCAGCTCCGGACAGGGTAAAACAGATACGCAGTATTTT. Translating gives CASSSGQGKTDTQYF.

The chain combines TRBV6-5 with TRBJ1-1; the D gene is possibly TRBD1 (5 bases). V dropped 10 bases and J dropped 6 bases, with 21 bases sitting between them. The CDR3 is 14 residues long. CDR1 is MNHEY, CDR2 SVGAGI, per germline. The CDR3 DNA reads as TGTGCCACCTCCCGGCCAATCCCGGGGGCTGAAGCTTTCTTT. Amino acids: CATSRPIPGAEAFF.

In its sample, this clonotype was seen a few times. The chain combines TRBV4-2 with TRBJ2-7, with TRBD1 matching 9 bases. Germline CDR1 and CDR2: LGHNA and YNFKEQ. The CDR3 contains 15 residues. Trimming cost V 4 bases and J 3 bases; bases outside gene matches: 7. The CDR3 is CASSPWDRADYEQYF. CDR3 DNA sequence: TGTGCCAGCAGCCCTTGGGACAGGGCGGACTACGAGCAGTACTTC.